Here is one TCR beta chain with its context. Its specific antigen is unknown. No base qualities exist here, and no much larger clone lies one base off it. This entry is derived from a study of Graves' ophthalmopathy and Graves' hyperthyroidism (dated by TCRdb to between 2018 and 2020). Background for the entire study: Peripheral blood samples were taken at the time of initial diagnosis, before any treatment was given. To explore V-J signatures that distinguish ophthalmopathy from hyperthyroidism, a discovery set of under 110 patients was enrolled, made up of around 40 with ophthalmopathy and some 60 with stable hyperthyroidism. In total, 135 blood samples were TCR-sequenced: some 43 ophthalmopathy, roughly 77 hyperthyroidism and roughly 17 hyperthyroidism-to-ophthalmopathy patients. The 75 to 100 discovery patients were divided at random into training and test sets in a 7:3 ratio. In about six hyperthyroidism patients, T-cell repertoires of thyroid tissue and blood were compared. Once sampling was done, hyperthyroidism patients were given methimazole at a starting dose of 30 mg daily, while ophthalmopathy patients were given high-dose intravenous methylprednisolone. To tell Graves' ophthalmopathy apart from Graves' hyperthyroidism, and to predict which patients would progress to ophthalmopathy, the study relied on TCR beta repertoire signatures. An independent validation cohort comprised under 20 hyperthyroidism patients and roughly 15 patients who later progressed from hyperthyroidism to ophthalmopathy.

For repertoire sequencing, TCR beta CDR3 regions were amplified from RNA transcripts. HTBI primers and the Qiagen OneStep RT-PCR kit were used in a first-round RT-PCR, which was followed by a second-round multiplex PCR, size selection and purification. Sequencing of the libraries was carried out on an Illumina HiSeq2000 in paired-end mode with 100 bp reads. The study's processing was this. SOAPnuke was used for read processing, and reads with adapters, uncalled bases, a mean Phred below 15, or no exact constant-primer or identifier match were discarded. COPE v1.2.5 was used to merge high-quality paired reads. Clonotypes were defined as unique nucleotide sequences and were aligned to IMGT TRB V, D and J references using MiTCR v1.1. Analysis was restricted to V-J combinations with a frequency above 0.0001, which covered about 99% of repertoires. For each V-J combination, a TCR clonal expansion and chaos score was defined as F50 clonal expansion divided by the chaos observed in the TCRdist matrix. Features were reduced by Welch's t-statistics and random forest to around 14 V-J combinations, which fed a naive Bayes classifier. The similarity between thyroid and blood repertoires was quantified using the Morisita-Horn index. Using fastp trimming at Q25 and MiXCR clonotype assembly, TCRdb reanalyzed the public sequencing data and kept in-frame beta chains. Rows merge per CDR3 protein into single entries with the most common DNA and genes. The V and J calls come from TCRdb's annotation, not from the publication. In this sample the table shows about 220,000 distinct CDR3 sequences, 20% to 25% of which occur a single time. Of the sample, approximately 40% is held by the ten largest clones.

Results and caveats for the whole study, not just this receptor: No statistical method was used to set the sample size in advance, and the investigators knew which group each participant was assigned to. Ophthalmopathy was separated from stable hyperthyroidism by the 13-signature model with 85% to 90% sensitivity and about 81% specificity in cross-validation and with 80%/75% in the test set. Most of the expanded thyroid clonotypes with a frequency above 0.001 were also detected in blood, and it was suggested that the thyroid immune response may be reflected by blood repertoires. In validation, the model predicted ophthalmopathy progression with about 71% sensitivity and less than 80% specificity; some 13 predicted patients were CT-confirmed with GO in a median of approximately six months.

The ophthalmopathy patients had moderately to severely active disease, with a Clinical Activity Score of 3 or higher, a NOSPECS grade of 4 or higher, and a disease duration of less than 3 months. Patients with other autoimmune diseases, uncontrolled infections, pregnancy or lactation were excluded. Diagnosis was based on clinical symptoms, serum thyroxine, TRAb, thyroid ultrasound and orbital computed tomography. Using Ficoll-Paque density gradient centrifugation, PBMCs were isolated from 8.5 to 10 ml of fresh peripheral blood. Total RNA was extracted with Trizol reagent and quality-checked on an Agilent 2100 Bioanalyzer. The clonotype originates from a woman in her forties or fifties with Graves' ophthalmopathy. Donor details come from another sample of the same person, matched by shared clones. Sample: peripheral blood.

The CDR3: CASSFGPSDSRYEQYF. The DNA sequence is given as TGTGCCAGCAGTTTTGGCCCCTCAGACAGCCGCTACGAGCAGTACTTC. The V gene is TRBV28 and the J gene is TRBJ2-7; tentative D gene TRBD1, with 5 bases matching. The germline ends are 18 bases apart after V is trimmed by 3 bases and J by 3 bases. The germline V gene sets CDR1 to MDHEN and CDR2 to SYDVKM. The CDR3, cysteine through phenylalanine, is 16 amino acids long. Just CDR3 DNA is preserved here, 48 bases in frame from base 1. Reference TRBV28 and TRBJ2-7 proteins supply the regions before and after the CDR3; the full variable domain is: DVKVTQSSRYLVKRTGEKVFLECVQDMDHENMFWYRQDPGLGLRLIYFSYDVKMKEKGDIPEGYSVSREKKERFSLILESASTNQTSMYLCASSFGPSDSRYEQYFGPGTRLTVT.